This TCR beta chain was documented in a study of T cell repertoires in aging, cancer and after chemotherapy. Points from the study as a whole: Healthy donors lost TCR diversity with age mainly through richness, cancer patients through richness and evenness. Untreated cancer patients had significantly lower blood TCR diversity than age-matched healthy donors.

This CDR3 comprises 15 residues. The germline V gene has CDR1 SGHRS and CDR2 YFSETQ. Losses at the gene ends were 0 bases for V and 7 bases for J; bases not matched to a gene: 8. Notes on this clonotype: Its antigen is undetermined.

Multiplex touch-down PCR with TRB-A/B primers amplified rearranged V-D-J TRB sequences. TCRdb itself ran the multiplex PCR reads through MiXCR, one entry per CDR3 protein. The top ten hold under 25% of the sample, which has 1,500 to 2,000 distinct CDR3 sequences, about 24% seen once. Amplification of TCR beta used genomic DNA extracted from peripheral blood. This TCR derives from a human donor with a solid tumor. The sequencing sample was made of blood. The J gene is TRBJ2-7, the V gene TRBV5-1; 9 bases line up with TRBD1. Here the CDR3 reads CASSLGWTGEGEQYF. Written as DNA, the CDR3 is TGCGCCAGCAGCTTGGGGTGGACAGGGGAAGGGGAGCAGTACTTC.